This T cell receptor (beta chain) is from a study of T cells in Graves' hyperthyroidism and ophthalmopathy. Points from the study as a whole: Stable hyperthyroidism was told apart from ophthalmopathy by a model built on 13 V-J features.

Patients counted as stable if ophthalmopathy did not develop within 18 months. Patients showing uncontrolled infection, other autoimmune disease, pregnancy or lactation were ineligible. Diagnoses used clinical symptoms, serum thyroxine and TRAb, thyroid ultrasound and orbital computed tomography. Remarks on this clonotype: The antigen is undetermined. Here the CDR3 omits its conserved ending phenylalanine or tryptophan, so a read error is the likely source.

Amplified regions were TCR beta CDR3 sequences from RNA transcripts. During a first-round RT-PCR of the TCR CDR3, the HTBI primer set was used. TCRdb re-analysed the multiplex PCR reads in MiXCR, keeping a single row per CDR3 protein. The sample includes about 210,000 distinct CDR3 sequences, around 18% of them seen just once. The source is a man aged 40-55 years with Graves' hyperthyroidism. The sequenced material came from blood.

This CDR3 reads CASSRQGAGAGELFI. The CDR3 DNA is TGTGCCAGCAGCCGACAGGGGGCAGGGGCCGGGGAGCTGTTTATT. The chain carries TRBV6-1 and TRBJ2-2, with 10 bases lining up with TRBD1. V was pared by 6 bases and J by 6 bases, with 7 bases of the junction left unmatched. The CDR3 contains 15 residues. Germline V gene data show CDR1 as MNHNS and CDR2 as SASEGT.